These 22 T cell receptor beta chains originate from one sample sequenced in a study of cytomegalovirus exposure and HLA in healthy donors. PCR was performed using 60 Vbeta and 13 Jbeta primers. Profiling relied on immunoSEQ multiplex PCR, and the TCRdb table lists in-frame clones only, not all of them. The sample has about 160,000 clones; around 80% are singletons. Sequences were obtained from PBMCs. All receptors come from a man over 45 in good health and CMV-seropositive.

The chain employs TRBV6-1 and TRBJ2-7, with D maybe TRBD2 (5 bases). V lost 3 bases, J lost 3 bases, and 9 bases lay in between. The CDR3 sequence is 13 residues long. Germline lookup yields CDR1 MNHNS and CDR2 SASEGT. The CDR3 loop is CASSDTGNYEQYV. The DNA of the CDR3 is TGTGCCAGCAGTGACACGGGGAACTACGAGCAGTACGTC.

The rearrangement uses TRBV27 and TRBJ2-1, with 9 bases lining up with TRBD2. The CDR3 spans 16 residues. Per the germline V gene, CDR1 is MNHEY and CDR2 is SMNVEV (reference sequence). V was pared by 5 bases and J by 10 bases, with 15 bases of the junction left unmatched. As DNA, the CDR3 is TGTGCCAGCAGTCTCTCGGTAGCGGGGGCCCTAGGGGAGCAGTTCTTC. This encodes CASSLSVAGALGEQFF.

The V call is TRBV6-1, the J call TRBJ2-7; 10 bases line up with TRBD1. With V trimmed by 8 bases and J by 4 bases, 8 bases remained unmatched. This CDR3 is 14 amino acids long. CDR1 is MNHNS, CDR2 SASEGT, per germline. The CDR3 protein is CASGLGTGVYEQYF. The CDR3 coding sequence is TGTGCCAGCGGCCTCGGGACAGGGGTTTACGAGCAGTACTTC.

J is TRBJ2-3 and V is TRBV7-9, with a possible D match to TRBD2 (5 bases). CDR1 SEHNR and CDR2 FQNEAQ come from the germline V gene (reference sequence). Between the trimmed V and J ends, which lost 4 bases and 6 bases, there was a span of 11 bases. The CDR3 covers 13 residues. CDR3 region: CASSSHPGDTQYF. The DNA for the CDR3 is TGTGCCAGCAGCTCCCACCCGGGGGATACGCAGTATTTT.

The CDR3 nucleotides read TGTGCCAGCAGGAGGGTAGTTAATCAGCCCCAGCATTTT. It encodes CASRRVVNQPQHF. The chain employs TRBV2 and TRBJ1-5; D is undetermined. V lost 6 bases and J 4 bases, leaving 10 bases between the germline ends. CDR1 is SNHLY and CDR2 is FYNNEI in the germline V gene. CDR3 length: 13 amino acids.

The chain has TRBV6-6 and TRBJ1-3; D is uncertain. The ends were cut back, 5 bases at V and 8 bases at J, with 10 bases in the middle. Germline CDR1 and CDR2: MNHNY and SVGAGI (reference sequence). The CDR3 is made up of 12 amino acids. Here the CDR3 DNA reads TGTGCCAGCAGTGCCTCTAAAGACACCATATATTTT. This gives the protein CASSASKDTIYF.

V gene TRBV5-4 combines with J gene TRBJ1-2; weak D call: TRBD1 (6 bases). Germline lookup yields CDR1 SGHNT and CDR2 YYREEE (reference sequence). The V gene lost 3 bases and the J gene lost 2 bases, with 8 bases spanning the gap. The CDR3 loop spans 13 amino acids. The CDR3 loop reads CASSSQGNYGYTF. The CDR3 bases are TGTGCCAGCAGCTCACAGGGAAACTATGGCTACACCTTC.

The chain recombines TRBV29-1 with TRBJ1-3; D is undetermined. Per the germline V gene, CDR1 is SQVTM and CDR2 is ANQGSEA. V lost 3 bases and J 0 bases, leaving 9 bases between the germline ends. The CDR3 consists of 14 residues. As DNA, the CDR3 is TGCAGCGTTGATGGCACCAACTCTGGAAACACCATATATTTT. It encodes CSVDGTNSGNTIYF.

This clone has a handful of counts. The V gene is TRBV19, the J gene TRBJ2-5, with TRBD2 identical over 12 bases. Per the germline V gene, CDR1 is LNHDA and CDR2 is SQIVND (reference sequence). The CDR3 contains 15 residues. The V gene end was trimmed by 3 bases and the J gene end by 2 bases; junction bases not matched to a gene: 1. The CDR3, as DNA: TGTGCCAGTAGTATTGGGACTAGCGGGCAAGAGACCCAGTACTTC. It codes for CASSIGTSGQETQYF.

The gene calls are TRBV9 and TRBJ1-2, with 8 bases that match TRBD1. The length of the CDR3 is 14 residues. Germline V gene lookup returns CDR1 SGDLS and CDR2 YYNGEE. J gave up 7 bases and V 0 bases, and 5 bases lay outside the gene matches. CDR3 residues: CASSVGTGIGGYTF. Written as DNA, the CDR3 is TGTGCCAGCAGCGTAGGGACAGGGATAGGTGGCTACACCTTC.

This chain joins TRBV5-1 and TRBJ1-4; 7 nucleotides line up with TRBD1. In germline, CDR1 is SGHRS, CDR2 YFSETQ. The CDR3 length is 15 residues. After removal of 2 bases from V and 7 bases from J, the junction contained 8 bases not matched to a gene. The CDR3 protein is CASSLNRQGGEKLFF. The CDR3, as DNA: TGCGCCAGCAGCTTAAACCGACAGGGTGGTGAAAAACTGTTTTTT.

The chain uses TRBV7-8 and TRBJ2-5; TRBD2 aligns across 9 bases. Germline loops: CDR1 SGHVS, CDR2 FQNEAQ. This CDR3 spans 17 amino acids. V lost 8 bases and J lost 5; bases outside the gene matches: 18. This chain's CDR3 is CASGPRGGRALGETQYF. In DNA, the CDR3 is TGTGCCAGCGGACCACGGGGCGGGAGGGCCTTAGGGGAGACCCAGTACTTC.

The chain couples TRBV7-9 to TRBJ1-2; TRBD1 matches at 8 bases. This CDR3 region has 14 residues. Germline V gene data show CDR1 as SEHNR and CDR2 as FQNEAQ (reference sequence). The ends lost 5 bases at V and 4 bases at J; junction bases unmatched: 6. The CDR3 here is CASSPGTGSYGYTF. The CDR3 DNA reads TGTGCCAGCAGCCCCGGGACAGGAAGCTATGGCTACACCTTC.

This sequence joins TRBV2 and TRBJ1-5; 9 bases map to TRBD1. With 4 bases clipped from V and 6 bases from J, the junction kept 7 bases outside the gene matches. In germline, CDR1 is SNHLY, CDR2 FYNNEI. This CDR3 is built from 15 residues. As DNA, the CDR3 is TGTGCCAGCAGTGCCCGGGACAGGGTTTCTCAGCCCCAGCATTTT. This translates into CASSARDRVSQPQHF. Combining the CDR3 with reference TRBV2 and TRBJ1-5 gives the whole variable domain EPEVTQTPSHQVTQMGQEVILRCVPISNHLYFYWYRQILGQKVEFLVSFYNNEISEKSEIFDDQFSVERPDGSNFTLKIRSTKLEDSAMYFCASSARDRVSQPQHFGDGTRLSIL.

This chain connects TRBV5-5 to TRBJ2-2; TRBD2 is a possible D gene (5 bases). This CDR3 has 16 residues. Trimming left V 4 bases short and J 1 base short, with 14 bases between. Germline V gene sequence: CDR1 SGHKS, CDR2 YYEKEE (reference sequence). The CDR3 DNA reads TGTGCCAGCAGCACTACAGACCGGGGGAACACCGGGGAGCTGTTTTTT. Amino acid sequence: CASSTTDRGNTGELFF.

The chain joins TRBV11-2 to TRBJ2-3; 7 bases line up with TRBD1. The germline CDR1 and CDR2 sequences are SGHAT and FQNNGV. Losses at the gene ends were 1 base for V and 3 bases for J; bases not matched to a gene: 4. The CDR3 is made up of 15 amino acids. This CDR3 reads CASSLAGGRTDTQYF. CDR3 nucleotides: TGTGCCAGCAGCTTAGCAGGGGGAAGGACAGATACGCAGTATTTT.

The V call is TRBV2, the J call TRBJ1-1, with TRBD1 identical over 8 bases. The CDR3 extends over 18 amino acids. CDR1 is SNHLY and CDR2 is FYNNEI in the germline V gene. V lost 5 bases and J lost 1; bases outside the gene matches: 15. The CDR3 DNA is TGTGCCAGCAGTCCCATCCGCTCCCTCGACAGGGGGAACACTGAAGCTTTCTTT. It codes for CASSPIRSLDRGNTEAFF.

A word on this clone: Other DNA sequences of this sample code for an identical CDR3. The V gene is TRBV5-6, the J gene TRBJ2-7, with a weak D call TRBD2 (5 bases). This CDR3 has 12 amino acids. Germline loops: CDR1 SGHDT, CDR2 YYEEEE. Trimming removed 0 bases at V and 6 bases at J, with 7 bases between. CDR3 sequence: CASSLVGGEQYF. In DNA form, the CDR3 reads TGTGCCAGCAGCTTGGTTGGAGGCGAGCAGTACTTC.

This clone was observed a single time. The genes are TRBV5-1 and TRBJ2-3, with TRBD2 matching over 14 bases. The germline CDR1 and CDR2 sequences are SGHRS and YFSETQ. The ends lost 4 bases at V and 7 bases at J; junction bases unmatched: 5. The CDR3 extends over 15 amino acids. CDR3 region: CASSRGLAGDYTQYF. CDR3 DNA: TGCGCCAGCAGCCGGGGACTAGCGGGGGACTATACGCAGTATTTT. Full variable domain (rest looked up from reference TRBV5-1 and TRBJ2-3): KAGVTQTPRYLIKTRGQQVTLSCSPISGHRSVSWYQQTPGQGLQFLFEYFSETQRNKGNFPGRFSGRQFSNSRSEMNVSTLELGDSALYLCASSRGLAGDYTQYFGPGTRLTVL.

This chain links TRBV9 with TRBJ2-7; maybe TRBD2 (5 bases). CDR3 size: 13 residues. The germline V gene encodes CDR1 SGDLS and CDR2 YYNGEE. CDR3 DNA: TGTGCCAGCAGCGTAGGGGAGTCCTCCGAGCAGTACGTC. Translation gives CASSVGESSEQYV.

CDR3 loop: CASSVEGTPWTGNTGELFF. The CDR3 DNA reads as TGTGCCAGCAGCGTAGAAGGTACCCCCTGGACAGGGAACACCGGGGAGCTGTTTTTT. This chain uses TRBV9 with TRBJ2-2; 7 bases match TRBD1. V shed 0 bases and J 1 base; nucleotides not matched to a gene: 12. Germline V gene lookup returns CDR1 SGDLS and CDR2 YYNGEE. The CDR3 has 19 amino acids.

This rearrangement joins TRBV5-4 to TRBJ2-5; D possibly corresponds to TRBD1 (6 bases). The CDR3 sequence is 14 residues long. Germline assignment: CDR1 SGHNT and CDR2 YYREEE (reference sequence). V was pared by 9 bases and J by 1 base, with 16 bases between. The CDR3 DNA reads TGTGCCACCCATCCCGGGACACTCCAAGAGACCCAGTACTTC. Protein product: CATHPGTLQETQYF.